Listed here is a single TCR beta chain. The antigen is unknown. MiXCR was run by TCRdb on the 5' RACE reads, yielding one entry per CDR3 protein. This sample has 200,000 to 300,000 distinct CDR3 sequences; more than 20% occur once, and the top ten carry 0.5% to 0.75%. The V end was cut by 2 bases, the J end by 2 bases, with 5 bases between. Germline V CDR1 and CDR2: MDHEN, SYDVKM. The CDR3 is made up of 13 amino acids. This sample is part of a study of CD8 T cells in ankylosing spondylitis. Study-wide results and limits: Researchers reportedly found disease-linked clones significantly enriched in matched ankylosing spondylitis synovial fluid. Roughly eight highly homologous variants made up a TCR beta motif that seemed to typify ankylosing spondylitis blood.

The material sequenced was blood, either unsorted or a sorted T cell fraction (not recorded which). This TCR was recovered from a male donor with ankylosing spondylitis or in good health (not recorded which). This chain links TRBV28 with TRBJ2-3; D call uncertain. The CDR3 sequence: CASSLAITDTQYF. CDR3 DNA: TGTGCCAGCAGTTTAGCGATCACAGATACGCAGTATTTT. The full variable domain, rest sourced from reference TRBV28 and TRBJ2-3, is DVKVTQSSRYLVKRTGEKVFLECVQDMDHENMFWYRQDPGLGLRLIYFSYDVKMKEKGDIPEGYSVSREKKERFSLILESASTNQTSMYLCASSLAITDTQYFGPGTRLTVL.